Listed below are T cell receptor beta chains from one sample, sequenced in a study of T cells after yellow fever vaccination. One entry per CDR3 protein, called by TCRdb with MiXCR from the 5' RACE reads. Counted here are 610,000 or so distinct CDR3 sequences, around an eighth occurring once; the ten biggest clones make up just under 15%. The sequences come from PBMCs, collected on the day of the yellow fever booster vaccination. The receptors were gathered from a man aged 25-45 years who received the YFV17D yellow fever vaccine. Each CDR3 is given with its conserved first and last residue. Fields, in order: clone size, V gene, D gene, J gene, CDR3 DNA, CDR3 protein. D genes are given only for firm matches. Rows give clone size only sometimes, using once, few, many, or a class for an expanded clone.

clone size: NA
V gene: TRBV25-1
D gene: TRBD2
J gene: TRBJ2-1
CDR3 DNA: TGTGCCAGCAGTGCCCTCGGGGGACTAGCGGCCTACAATGAGCAGTTCTTC
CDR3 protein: CASSALGGLAAYNEQFF

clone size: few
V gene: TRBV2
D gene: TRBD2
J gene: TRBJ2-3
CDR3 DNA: TGTGCCAGCACATTTAGCGGGATTCCCACAGATACGCAGTATTTT
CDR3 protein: CASTFSGIPTDTQYF

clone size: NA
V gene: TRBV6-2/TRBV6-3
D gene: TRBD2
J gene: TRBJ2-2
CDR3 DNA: TGTGCCAGCAGCCCAAGCTGGCGGGGGTACACCGGGGAGCTGTTTTTT
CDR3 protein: CASSPSWRGYTGELFF

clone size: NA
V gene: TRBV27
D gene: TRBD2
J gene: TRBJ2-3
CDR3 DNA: TGTGCCAGCAGTTTAGTAGCGGGAGGGCACACAGATACGCAGTATTTT
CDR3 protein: CASSLVAGGHTDTQYF

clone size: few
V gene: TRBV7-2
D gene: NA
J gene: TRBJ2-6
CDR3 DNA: TGTGCCAGCAGCGCAGTTTACTCTGGGGCCAACGTCCTGACTTTC
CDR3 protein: CASSAVYSGANVLTF

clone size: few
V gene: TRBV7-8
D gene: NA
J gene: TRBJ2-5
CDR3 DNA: TGTGCCAGCGCAGTCCACGGCGGGTCCCAAGAGACCCAGTACTTC
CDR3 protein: CASAVHGGSQETQYF

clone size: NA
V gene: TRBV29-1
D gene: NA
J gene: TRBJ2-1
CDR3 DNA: TGCAGCGTTGGGAGCTTAGGCAATGAGCAGTTCTTC
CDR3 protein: CSVGSLGNEQFF

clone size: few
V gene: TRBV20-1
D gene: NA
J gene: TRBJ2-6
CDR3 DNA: TGCAGTGCTATACAGAGCTCTGGGGCCAACGTCCTGACTTTC
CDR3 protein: CSAIQSSGANVLTF

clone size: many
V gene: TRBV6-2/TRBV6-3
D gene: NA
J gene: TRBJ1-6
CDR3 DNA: TGTGCCAGCAACGACCCCCCGGCGGGGTCACCCCTCCACTTT
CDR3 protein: CASNDPPAGSPLHF

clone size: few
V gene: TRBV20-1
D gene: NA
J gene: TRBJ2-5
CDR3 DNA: TGCAGTCCATTCGGGGGCGAGGAGACCCAGTACTTC
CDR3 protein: CSPFGGEETQYF

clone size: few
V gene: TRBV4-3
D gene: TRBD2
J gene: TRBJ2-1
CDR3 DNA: TGCGCCAGCAGCTCCCTGCAAAGCGGGAGTGAGCAGTTCTTC
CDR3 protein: CASSSLQSGSEQFF

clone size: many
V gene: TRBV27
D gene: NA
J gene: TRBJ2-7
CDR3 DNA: TGTGCCAGCAGTTTGGTTGAAGGATACGAGCAGTACTTC
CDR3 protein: CASSLVEGYEQYF

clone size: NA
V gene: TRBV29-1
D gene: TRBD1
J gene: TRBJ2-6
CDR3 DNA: TGCAGCGTTATAACCGGGACAGCTCACTCTGGGGCCAATGTCCTGACTTTC
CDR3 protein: CSVITGTAHSGANVLTF

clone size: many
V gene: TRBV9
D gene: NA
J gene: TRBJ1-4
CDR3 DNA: TGTGCCAGCTCCCGGGGACCTAATGAAAAACTGTTTTTT
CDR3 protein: CASSRGPNEKLFF

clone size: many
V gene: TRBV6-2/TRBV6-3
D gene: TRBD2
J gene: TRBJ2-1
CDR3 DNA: TGTGCCACAAAACCCCGGGAGGGCCTGGGGAATGAGCAGTTCTTC
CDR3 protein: CATKPREGLGNEQFF

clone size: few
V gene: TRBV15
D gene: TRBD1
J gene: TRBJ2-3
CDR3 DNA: TGTGCCACCAGCAGAGGACAGGGGAAGCCAGATACGCAGTATTTT
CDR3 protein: CATSRGQGKPDTQYF

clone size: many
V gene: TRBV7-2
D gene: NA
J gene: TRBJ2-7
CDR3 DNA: TGTGCCAGCAGTCAGAGGGGCTCAGGGGCGGGTCAGGAGTACTTC
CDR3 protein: CASSQRGSGAGQEYF

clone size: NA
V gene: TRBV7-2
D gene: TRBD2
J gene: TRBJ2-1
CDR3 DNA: TGTGCCAGCAGCCCGGGACTAGCGGACTTATACAATGAGCAGTTCTTC
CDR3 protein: CASSPGLADLYNEQFF

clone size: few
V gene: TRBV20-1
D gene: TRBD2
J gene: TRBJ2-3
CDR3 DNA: TGCAGTGCTAGAGGACTAGCGGGAGATACAGATACGCAGTATTTT
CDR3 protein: CSARGLAGDTDTQYF

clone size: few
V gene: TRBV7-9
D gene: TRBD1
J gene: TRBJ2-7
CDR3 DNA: TGTGCCAGCAGCAAACTGGGACAGGGGGCGTTCTACGAGCAGTACTTC
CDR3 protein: CASSKLGQGAFYEQYF

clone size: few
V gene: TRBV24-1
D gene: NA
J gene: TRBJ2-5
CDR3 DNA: TGTGCCACCAGTGACTCAACACCGGGAATACAAGAGACCCAGTACTTC
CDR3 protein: CATSDSTPGIQETQYF

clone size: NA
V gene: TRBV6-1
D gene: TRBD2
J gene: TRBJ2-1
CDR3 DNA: TGTGCCAGCAGTGAACGACCTAGCAGGATTAGCGGGGCCTACAATGAGCAGTTCTTC
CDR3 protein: CASSERPSRISGAYNEQFF

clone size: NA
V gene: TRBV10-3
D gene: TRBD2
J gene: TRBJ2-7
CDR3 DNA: TGTGCCATCAGGATAGCGGGAGGGCTTTCCGAGCAGTACTTC
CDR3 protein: CAIRIAGGLSEQYF

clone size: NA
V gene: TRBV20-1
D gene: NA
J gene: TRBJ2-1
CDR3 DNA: TGCAGTGCTAGGGAGTCTAGCGAGTACAATGAGCAGTTCTTC
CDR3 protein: CSARESSEYNEQFF

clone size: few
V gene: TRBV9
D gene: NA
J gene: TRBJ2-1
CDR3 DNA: TGTGCCAGCAGCTTAAAAGTGGACTACCATGAGCAGTTCTTC
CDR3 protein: CASSLKVDYHEQFF

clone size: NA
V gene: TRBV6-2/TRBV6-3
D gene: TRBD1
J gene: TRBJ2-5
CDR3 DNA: TGTGCCAGCAGTCACCCTCTTCCTTACCTCCGGGACAGGGGGAGAGAGACCCAGTACTTC
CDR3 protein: CASSHPLPYLRDRGRETQYF

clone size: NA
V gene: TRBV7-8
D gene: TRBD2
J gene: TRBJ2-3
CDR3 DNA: TGTGCCAGCAGCTTAATGACTAGCCTCCTCCTAGATACGCAGTATTTT
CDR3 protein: CASSLMTSLLLDTQYF

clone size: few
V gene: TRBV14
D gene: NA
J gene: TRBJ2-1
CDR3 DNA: TGTGCCAGCAGCCAACTAGGTGATTTCAATGAGCAGTTCTTC
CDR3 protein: CASSQLGDFNEQFF

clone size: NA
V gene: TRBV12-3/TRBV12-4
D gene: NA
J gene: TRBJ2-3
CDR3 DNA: TGTGCCAGCAGTTTACTCCCTCCGCATACGGGGCGAGGGGGTAGCACAGATACGCAGTATTTT
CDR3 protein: CASSLLPPHTGRGGSTDTQYF

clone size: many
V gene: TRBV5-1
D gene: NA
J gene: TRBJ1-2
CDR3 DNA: TGCGCCAGCAGCTTGGCCGAAGGTGCGGGCTACACCTTC
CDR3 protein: CASSLAEGAGYTF

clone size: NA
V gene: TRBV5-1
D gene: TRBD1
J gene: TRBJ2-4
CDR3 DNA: TGCGCCAGCAGCCACGGACAGGCTGGCAAAAACATTCAGTACTTC
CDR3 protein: CASSHGQAGKNIQYF

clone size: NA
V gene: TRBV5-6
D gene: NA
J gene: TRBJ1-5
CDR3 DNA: TGTGCCAGCAGCTTGGTCGGCAGAGATCAGCCCCAGCATTTT
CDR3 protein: CASSLVGRDQPQHF